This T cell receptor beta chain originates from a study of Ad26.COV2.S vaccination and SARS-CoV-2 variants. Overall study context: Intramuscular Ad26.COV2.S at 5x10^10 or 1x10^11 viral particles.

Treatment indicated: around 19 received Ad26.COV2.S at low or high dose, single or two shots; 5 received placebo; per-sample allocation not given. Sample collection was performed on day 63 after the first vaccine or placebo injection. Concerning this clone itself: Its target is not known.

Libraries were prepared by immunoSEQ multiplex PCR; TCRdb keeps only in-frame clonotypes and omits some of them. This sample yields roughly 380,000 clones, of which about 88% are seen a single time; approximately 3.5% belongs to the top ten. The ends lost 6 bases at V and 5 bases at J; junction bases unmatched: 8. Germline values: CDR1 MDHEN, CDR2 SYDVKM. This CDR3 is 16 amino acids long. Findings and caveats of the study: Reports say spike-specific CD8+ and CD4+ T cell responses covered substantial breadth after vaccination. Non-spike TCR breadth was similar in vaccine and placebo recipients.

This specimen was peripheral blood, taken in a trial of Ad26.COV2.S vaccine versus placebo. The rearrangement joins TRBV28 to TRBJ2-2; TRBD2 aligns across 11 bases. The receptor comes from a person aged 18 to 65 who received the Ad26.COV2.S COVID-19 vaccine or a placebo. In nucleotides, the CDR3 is TGTGCCAGCAGGCGATCTAGCGGGGGGTCTACCGGGGAGCTGTTTTTT. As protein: CASRRSSGGSTGELFF.